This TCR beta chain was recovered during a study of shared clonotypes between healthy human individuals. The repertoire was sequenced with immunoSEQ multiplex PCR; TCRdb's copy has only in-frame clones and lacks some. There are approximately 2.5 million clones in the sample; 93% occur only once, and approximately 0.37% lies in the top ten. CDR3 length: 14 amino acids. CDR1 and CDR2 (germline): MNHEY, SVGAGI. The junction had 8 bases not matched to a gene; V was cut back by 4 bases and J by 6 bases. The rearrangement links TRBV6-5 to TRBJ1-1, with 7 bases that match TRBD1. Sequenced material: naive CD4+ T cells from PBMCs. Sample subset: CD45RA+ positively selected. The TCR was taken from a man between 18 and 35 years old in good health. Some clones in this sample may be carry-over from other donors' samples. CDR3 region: CASSFSTGRAEAFF. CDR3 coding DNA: TGTGCCAGCAGTTTCTCGACAGGGAGGGCTGAAGCTTTCTTT.